The clone carrying this T cell receptor (beta chain) was counted many times. Through Arm-PCR of CDR3 regions and iRepertoire HTBI primers, TCR beta libraries were built. TCRdb reprocessed the multiplex PCR reads with MiXCR, giving one entry per CDR3 protein. The data contain 520,000 or so distinct CDR3 sequences, about 12% of them singletons. The time point: newly diagnosed GD, antithyroid drugs for less than 3 months. The TCR library was made from RNA that had been extracted from PBMCs in TRIzol. This entry comes from a study of regulatory T cells in long-lasting Graves disease. V lost 7 bases, J lost 2 bases, and 11 bases stayed unmatched. The CDR3 extends over 16 amino acids. These data were also reused for a study on T cells in Graves' hyperthyroidism and ophthalmopathy. This second study notes: HTBI primers were used for first-round RT-PCR of the TCR CDR3. Ophthalmopathy was predicted by the model a median of roughly 6.6 months ahead of onset.

Sequenced material: peripheral blood mononuclear cells (PBMCs), taken at new diagnosis, from a patient treated with antithyroid drugs. The TCR was taken from a woman in her 30s with Graves disease. This rearrangement joins TRBV12-3 or TRBV12-4 to TRBJ2-7, with 10 bases fitting TRBD1. The CDR3 spells CASTSLGQGTPYEQYF. CDR3 DNA: TGTGCCAGCACCTCTTTGGGACAGGGGACTCCCTACGAGCAGTACTTC.